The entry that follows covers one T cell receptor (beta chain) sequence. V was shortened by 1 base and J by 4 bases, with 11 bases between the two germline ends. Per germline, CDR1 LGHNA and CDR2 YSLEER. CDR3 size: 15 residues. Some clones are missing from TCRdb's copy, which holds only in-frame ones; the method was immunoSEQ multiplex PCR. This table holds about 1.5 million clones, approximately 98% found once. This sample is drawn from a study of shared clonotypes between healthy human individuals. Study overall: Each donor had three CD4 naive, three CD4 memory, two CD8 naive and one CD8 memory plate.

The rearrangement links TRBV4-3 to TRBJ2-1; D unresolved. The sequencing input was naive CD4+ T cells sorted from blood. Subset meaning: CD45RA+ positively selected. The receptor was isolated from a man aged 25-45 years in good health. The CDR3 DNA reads TGCGCCAGCAGCCAAGGTTGGCAGCCATACAATGAGCAGTTCTTC. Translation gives CASSQGWQPYNEQFF.